This is a list of T cell receptor beta chains from one sample in a study of blood T cell repertoires in COVID-19. Using immunoSEQ multiplex PCR, the repertoire was profiled, and TCRdb retains in-frame clones only, with some absent. The repertoire holds approximately 200,000 clones, with 84% as singletons. Input material: PBMCs or T cells enriched from blood (not recorded which). The receptor source for this set is a man aged 40-49 years who had recovered from COVID-19. Both conserved end residues are part of each CDR3. Fields, in order: J gene, V gene, clone size, D gene, CDR3 protein, CDR3 DNA. The D gene is left open where the match is weak. Rows give clone size only sometimes, using once, few, many, or a class for an expanded clone.

j_gene: TRBJ2-7
v_gene: TRBV4-3
abundance: -
d_gene: -
CDR3aa: CASSQLGGAVYEQYF
CDR3nt: TGCGCCAGCAGCCAGCTGGGGGGGGCCGTCTACGAGCAGTACTTC

j_gene: TRBJ1-1
v_gene: TRBV6-5
abundance: -
d_gene: -
CDR3aa: CASTKFPHGGTEAFF
CDR3nt: TGTGCCAGCACCAAATTTCCCCACGGGGGCACTGAAGCTTTCTTT

j_gene: TRBJ2-5
v_gene: TRBV27
abundance: -
d_gene: TRBD1
CDR3aa: CASSLGQGGETQYF
CDR3nt: TGTGCCAGCAGTTTGGGACAGGGCGGAGAGACCCAGTACTTC

j_gene: TRBJ1-2
v_gene: TRBV7-2
abundance: -
d_gene: -
CDR3aa: CASSRTVTNYGYTF
CDR3nt: TGTGCCAGCAGCCGGACAGTTACTAACTATGGCTACACCTTC

j_gene: TRBJ1-1
v_gene: TRBV19
abundance: -
d_gene: -
CDR3aa: CASSGQQGSAEAFF
CDR3nt: TGTGCCAGTAGTGGACAACAGGGTTCAGCTGAAGCTTTCTTT

j_gene: TRBJ1-2
v_gene: TRBV12-5
abundance: -
d_gene: TRBD1
CDR3aa: CASAQGGSYGYTF
CDR3nt: TGTGCTAGTGCCCAGGGGGGCTCCTATGGCTACACCTTC

j_gene: TRBJ1-1
v_gene: TRBV7-8
abundance: -
d_gene: TRBD1
CDR3aa: CASSLMGQTNTEAFF
CDR3nt: TGTGCCAGCAGCTTAATGGGACAGACGAACACTGAAGCTTTCTTT

j_gene: TRBJ1-3
v_gene: TRBV9
abundance: -
d_gene: TRBD1
CDR3aa: CASSQIPGQGSSGNTIYF
CDR3nt: TGTGCCAGCAGCCAGATTCCGGGACAGGGGAGCTCTGGAAACACCATATATTTT

j_gene: TRBJ2-5
v_gene: TRBV6-2/TRBV6-3
abundance: -
d_gene: TRBD1
CDR3aa: CASSYNDRDQETQYF
CDR3nt: TGTGCCAGCAGTTACAACGACAGGGACCAAGAGACCCAGTACTTC

j_gene: TRBJ1-1
v_gene: TRBV13
abundance: -
d_gene: -
CDR3aa: CASSLIGVGEAFF
CDR3nt: TGTGCCAGCAGCTTAATCGGGGTCGGTGAAGCTTTCTTT

j_gene: TRBJ2-7
v_gene: TRBV21-1
abundance: -
d_gene: -
CDR3aa: CASSTSRVLDEQYF
CDR3nt: TGTGCCAGCAGTACTAGCAGGGTACTGGACGAGCAGTACTTC

j_gene: TRBJ1-6
v_gene: TRBV28
abundance: -
d_gene: TRBD1
CDR3aa: CASSGGQGINSPLHF
CDR3nt: TGTGCCAGCAGTGGGGGACAGGGAATTAATTCACCCCTCCACTTT

j_gene: TRBJ1-1
v_gene: TRBV10-3
abundance: -
d_gene: TRBD1
CDR3aa: CAIQTGGRNTEAFF
CDR3nt: TGTGCCATTCAGACAGGGGGAAGGAACACTGAAGCTTTCTTT

j_gene: TRBJ1-6
v_gene: TRBV5-4
abundance: -
d_gene: TRBD1
CDR3aa: CASSGGTGQANSPLHF
CDR3nt: TGTGCCAGCAGCGGTGGGACAGGGCAGGCTAATTCACCCCTCCACTTT

j_gene: TRBJ1-2
v_gene: TRBV19
abundance: -
d_gene: TRBD1
CDR3aa: CASSISRDSYGYTF
CDR3nt: TGTGCCAGTAGTATATCCCGGGACAGCTATGGCTACACCTTC

j_gene: TRBJ2-5
v_gene: TRBV11-1
abundance: -
d_gene: TRBD2
CDR3aa: CASSLNGGVHETQYF
CDR3nt: TGTGCCAGCAGCTTAAACGGGGGGGTCCACGAGACCCAGTACTTC

j_gene: TRBJ2-2
v_gene: TRBV18
abundance: -
d_gene: -
CDR3aa: CASSPSVALALNTGELFF
CDR3nt: TGTGCCAGCTCACCATCGGTTGCACTAGCCTTGAACACCGGGGAGCTGTTTTTT

j_gene: TRBJ1-1
v_gene: TRBV10-3
abundance: once
d_gene: TRBD1
CDR3aa: CAIRETGTGTGTEAFF
CDR3nt: TGTGCCATCAGGGAAACCGGGACAGGGACTGGCACTGAAGCTTTCTTT

j_gene: TRBJ1-4
v_gene: TRBV7-9
abundance: -
d_gene: TRBD1
CDR3aa: CASRKLTGERTNEKLFF
CDR3nt: TGTGCCAGCAGAAAATTGACAGGGGAAAGGACTAATGAAAAACTGTTTTTT

j_gene: TRBJ1-1
v_gene: TRBV29-1
abundance: -
d_gene: TRBD1
CDR3aa: CSGTGVMNTEAFF
CDR3nt: TGCAGCGGGACAGGGGTGATGAACACTGAAGCTTTCTTT

j_gene: TRBJ1-6
v_gene: TRBV5-1
abundance: -
d_gene: -
CDR3aa: CASSLAGQGLSSPLHF
CDR3nt: TGCGCCAGCAGCTTGGCCGGGCAGGGGCTAAGTTCACCCCTCCACTTT

j_gene: TRBJ1-3
v_gene: TRBV6-5
abundance: -
d_gene: -
CDR3aa: CASRRNRDSGNTIYF
CDR3nt: TGTGCCAGCAGAAGAAACAGGGACTCTGGAAACACCATATATTTT

j_gene: TRBJ1-1
v_gene: TRBV27
abundance: -
d_gene: -
CDR3aa: CASTPRGLMNTEAFF
CDR3nt: TGTGCCAGCACCCCTAGGGGCCTTATGAACACTGAAGCTTTCTTT

j_gene: TRBJ2-5
v_gene: TRBV5-1
abundance: -
d_gene: TRBD2
CDR3aa: CASSLGPPASGETQYF
CDR3nt: TGCGCCAGCAGCTTGGGGCCCCCGGCTAGCGGGGAGACCCAGTACTTC

j_gene: TRBJ2-2
v_gene: TRBV29-1
abundance: once
d_gene: TRBD2
CDR3aa: CSVRTRGSKIANTGELFF
CDR3nt: TGCAGCGTGCGGACTAGAGGGTCTAAAATCGCGAACACCGGGGAGCTGTTTTTT

j_gene: TRBJ1-1
v_gene: TRBV5-1
abundance: -
d_gene: -
CDR3aa: CASSSRGGTEAFF
CDR3nt: TGCGCCAGCAGCTCCCGGGGGGGTACTGAAGCTTTCTTT

j_gene: TRBJ1-2
v_gene: TRBV3-1/TRBV3-2
abundance: few
d_gene: -
CDR3aa: CASSQDGNYGYTF
CDR3nt: TGTGCCAGCAGCCAAGATGGCAACTATGGCTACACCTTC

j_gene: TRBJ2-1
v_gene: TRBV4-2
abundance: once
d_gene: -
CDR3aa: CASSPRDLNNEQFF
CDR3nt: TGTGCCAGCAGCCCCCGGGACTTAAACAATGAGCAGTTCTTC

j_gene: TRBJ2-6
v_gene: TRBV9
abundance: -
d_gene: TRBD1
CDR3aa: CASRPGTGGSGANVLTF
CDR3nt: TGTGCCAGCAGACCCGGGACAGGGGGCTCCGGGGCCAACGTCCTGACTTTC

j_gene: TRBJ2-2
v_gene: TRBV29-1
abundance: -
d_gene: TRBD1
CDR3aa: CSVNFGTGGTGELFF
CDR3nt: TGCAGCGTCAACTTTGGGACAGGGGGTACCGGGGAGCTGTTTTTT

j_gene: TRBJ1-1
v_gene: TRBV3-1/TRBV3-2
abundance: -
d_gene: -
CDR3aa: CASSLGDMGNTEAFF
CDR3nt: TGTGCCAGCAGCCTGGGGGACATGGGGAACACTGAAGCTTTCTTT

j_gene: TRBJ2-2
v_gene: TRBV30
abundance: -
d_gene: -
CDR3aa: CAWSERMSTGELFF
CDR3nt: TGTGCCTGGAGTGAGCGCATGAGCACCGGGGAGCTGTTTTTT

j_gene: TRBJ2-7
v_gene: TRBV4-1
abundance: -
d_gene: TRBD1
CDR3aa: CASSQRTGSEQYF
CDR3nt: TGCGCCAGCAGCCAACGGACAGGGTCCGAGCAGTACTTC

j_gene: TRBJ1-3
v_gene: TRBV4-1
abundance: -
d_gene: -
CDR3aa: CASSQGERVRGPGNTIYF
CDR3nt: TGCGCCAGCAGCCAAGGCGAGCGGGTAAGGGGCCCTGGAAACACCATATATTTT

j_gene: TRBJ1-2
v_gene: TRBV3-1/TRBV3-2
abundance: -
d_gene: TRBD1
CDR3aa: CASSHLGQGNYGYTF
CDR3nt: TGTGCCAGCAGCCACTTGGGACAGGGTAACTATGGCTACACCTTC

j_gene: TRBJ1-4
v_gene: TRBV11-2
abundance: -
d_gene: -
CDR3aa: CASSLGGGQWIEKLFF
CDR3nt: TGTGCCAGCAGCTTAGGAGGCGGACAGTGGATAGAAAAACTGTTTTTT

j_gene: TRBJ2-5
v_gene: TRBV30
abundance: few
d_gene: -
CDR3aa: CAWGAGIATQYF
CDR3nt: TGTGCCTGGGGGGCAGGGATCGCGACCCAGTACTTC

j_gene: TRBJ2-2
v_gene: TRBV11-3
abundance: once
d_gene: TRBD2
CDR3aa: CASSPTLWTSGGLRNGELFF
CDR3nt: TGTGCCAGCAGCCCCACTCTTTGGACTAGCGGGGGTCTTAGGAACGGGGAGCTGTTTTTT

j_gene: TRBJ1-1
v_gene: TRBV5-1
abundance: -
d_gene: TRBD1
CDR3aa: CASSLVDRATEAFF
CDR3nt: TGCGCCAGCAGCTTGGTGGACAGGGCCACTGAAGCTTTCTTT

j_gene: TRBJ1-5
v_gene: TRBV7-2
abundance: few
d_gene: -
CDR3aa: CASSLLTSGNQPQHF
CDR3nt: TGTGCCAGCAGCTTACTCACCTCGGGCAATCAGCCCCAGCATTTT

j_gene: TRBJ1-1
v_gene: TRBV5-1
abundance: -
d_gene: TRBD1
CDR3aa: CASSFKGPDRAAFF
CDR3nt: TGCGCCAGCAGCTTTAAAGGGCCCGACAGGGCGGCTTTCTTT

j_gene: TRBJ2-1
v_gene: TRBV5-8
abundance: -
d_gene: -
CDR3aa: CASSLDISRGISYNEQFF
CDR3nt: TGTGCCAGCAGCTTGGATATTAGTCGGGGTATCTCCTACAATGAGCAGTTCTTC

j_gene: TRBJ1-2
v_gene: TRBV2
abundance: -
d_gene: -
CDR3aa: CASSVKQNYGYTF
CDR3nt: TGTGCCAGCAGTGTAAAACAGAACTATGGCTACACCTTC

j_gene: TRBJ1-2
v_gene: TRBV4-2
abundance: once
d_gene: TRBD1
CDR3aa: CASSSGGQGTYGYTF
CDR3nt: TGTGCCAGCAGCTCTGGGGGACAGGGAACCTATGGCTACACCTTC

j_gene: TRBJ2-5
v_gene: TRBV11-2
abundance: -
d_gene: TRBD1
CDR3aa: CASSFARRDREETQYF
CDR3nt: TGTGCCAGCAGCTTCGCCCGGCGGGACAGGGAAGAGACCCAGTACTTC

j_gene: TRBJ1-2
v_gene: TRBV9
abundance: -
d_gene: -
CDR3aa: CASSAQTGLMGYTF
CDR3nt: TGTGCCAGCAGCGCGCAGACGGGACTTATGGGCTACACCTTC

j_gene: TRBJ2-3
v_gene: TRBV5-1
abundance: -
d_gene: TRBD1
CDR3aa: CASSLELAAGGGDTQYF
CDR3nt: TGCGCCAGCAGCTTGGAATTGGCGGCAGGGGGCGGAGATACGCAGTATTTT

j_gene: TRBJ1-5
v_gene: TRBV29-1
abundance: -
d_gene: TRBD1
CDR3aa: CSVGTGDQPQHF
CDR3nt: TGCAGCGTTGGGACAGGGGATCAGCCCCAGCATTTT

j_gene: TRBJ2-3
v_gene: TRBV3-1/TRBV3-2
abundance: -
d_gene: TRBD2
CDR3aa: CASSHKSGTSGAGDTQYF
CDR3nt: TGTGCCAGCAGCCACAAATCCGGGACTAGCGGGGCGGGAGATACGCAGTATTTT

j_gene: TRBJ2-1
v_gene: TRBV7-2
abundance: -
d_gene: TRBD2
CDR3aa: CASSSSSGSYNEQFF
CDR3nt: TGTGCCAGCAGCTCCTCTAGCGGGTCCTACAATGAGCAGTTCTTC

j_gene: TRBJ1-6
v_gene: TRBV7-8
abundance: -
d_gene: -
CDR3aa: CASSEDSNSPLHF
CDR3nt: TGTGCCAGCAGCGAGGACAGCAATTCACCCCTCCACTTT

j_gene: TRBJ1-6
v_gene: TRBV19
abundance: -
d_gene: TRBD1
CDR3aa: CASSVRTGGRDSPLHF
CDR3nt: TGTGCCAGTAGTGTCAGGACAGGGGGCCGGGATTCACCCCTCCACTTT